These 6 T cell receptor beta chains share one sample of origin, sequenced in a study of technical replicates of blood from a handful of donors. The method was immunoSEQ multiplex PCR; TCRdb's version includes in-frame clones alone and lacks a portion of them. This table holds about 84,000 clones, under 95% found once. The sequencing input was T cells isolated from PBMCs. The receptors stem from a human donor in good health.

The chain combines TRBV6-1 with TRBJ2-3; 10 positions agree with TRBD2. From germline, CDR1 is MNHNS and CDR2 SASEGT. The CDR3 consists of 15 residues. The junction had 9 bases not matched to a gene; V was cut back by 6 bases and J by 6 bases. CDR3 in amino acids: CASRASGGPADTQYF. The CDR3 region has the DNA TGTGCCAGCAGGGCTAGCGGGGGCCCTGCGGATACGCAGTATTTT.

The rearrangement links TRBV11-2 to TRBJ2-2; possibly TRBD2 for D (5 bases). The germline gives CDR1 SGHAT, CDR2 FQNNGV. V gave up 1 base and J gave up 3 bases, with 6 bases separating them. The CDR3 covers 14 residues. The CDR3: CASSLGTYTGELFF. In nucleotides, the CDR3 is TGTGCCAGCAGCTTAGGGACTTACACCGGGGAGCTGTTTTTT.

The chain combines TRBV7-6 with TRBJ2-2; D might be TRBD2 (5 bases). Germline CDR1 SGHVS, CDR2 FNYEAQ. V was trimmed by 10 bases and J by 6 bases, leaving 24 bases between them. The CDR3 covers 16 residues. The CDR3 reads CATQPARRRSSGELFF. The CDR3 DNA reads TGTGCCACCCAGCCGGCCAGACGGAGGTCGTCCGGGGAGCTGTTTTTT.

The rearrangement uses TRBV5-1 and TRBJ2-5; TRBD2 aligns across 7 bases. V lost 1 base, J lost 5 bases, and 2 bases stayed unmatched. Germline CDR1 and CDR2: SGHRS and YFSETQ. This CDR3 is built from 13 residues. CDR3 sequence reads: CASSLKGGETQYF. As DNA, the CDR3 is TGCGCCAGCAGCTTGAAGGGAGGGGAGACCCAGTACTTC.

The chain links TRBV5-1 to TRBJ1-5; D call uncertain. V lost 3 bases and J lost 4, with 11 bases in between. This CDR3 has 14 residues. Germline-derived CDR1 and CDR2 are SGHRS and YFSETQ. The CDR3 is CASSWGGMNQPQHF. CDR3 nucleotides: TGCGCCAGCAGCTGGGGAGGGATGAATCAGCCCCAGCATTTT.

This chain's CDR3 is CASRNFLQGSGANVLTF. The CDR3 DNA sequence: TGTGCCAGCAGAAATTTCTTACAGGGCTCTGGGGCCAACGTCCTGACTTTC. This chain joins TRBV2 and TRBJ2-6, with D possibly TRBD1 on 6 matching bases. V was cut by 6 bases and J by 0 bases, with 15 bases left in between. The CDR3 spans 17 residues. The germline V gene has CDR1 SNHLY and CDR2 FYNNEI.